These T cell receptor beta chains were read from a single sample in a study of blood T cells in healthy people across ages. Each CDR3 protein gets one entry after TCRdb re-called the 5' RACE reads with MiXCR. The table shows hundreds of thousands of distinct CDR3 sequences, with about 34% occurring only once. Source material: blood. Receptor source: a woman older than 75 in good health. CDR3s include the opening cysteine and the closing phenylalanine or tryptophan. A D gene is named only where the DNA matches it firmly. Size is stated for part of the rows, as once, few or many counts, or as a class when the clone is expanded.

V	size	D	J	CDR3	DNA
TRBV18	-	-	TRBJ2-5	CASSREQGSGETQYF	TGTGCCAGCTCACGAGAACAGGGATCGGGAGAGACACAGTACTTC
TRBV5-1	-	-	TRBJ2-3	CASSLEGGLPDTQYF	TGCGCCAGCAGCTTGGAGGGGGGGCTCCCAGATACGCAGTATTTT
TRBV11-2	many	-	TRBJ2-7	CASSFTGMHEQYF	TGTGCCAGCAGCTTTACGGGAATGCACGAGCAGTACTTC
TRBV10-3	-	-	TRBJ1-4	CATGTDEKLFF	TGTGCCACCGGGACGGATGAAAAACTGTTTTTT
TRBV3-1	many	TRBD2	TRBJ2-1	CASSRDSGGSYNEQFF	TGTGCCAGCAGCCGGGATAGCGGGGGGTCCTACAATGAGCAGTTCTTC
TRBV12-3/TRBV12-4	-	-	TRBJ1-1	CASSLTKGTNTEAFF	TGTGCCAGCAGTTTAACGAAAGGGACTAACACTGAAGCTTTCTTT
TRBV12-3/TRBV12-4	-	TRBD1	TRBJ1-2	CASSRGTGGVRVYGYTF	TGTGCCAGCAGTCGAGGGACAGGGGGTGTTCGGGTCTATGGCTACACCTTC
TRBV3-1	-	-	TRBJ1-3	CASSLDVMEENTIYF	TGTGCCAGCAGCCTAGACGTAATGGAGGAAAACACCATATATTTT
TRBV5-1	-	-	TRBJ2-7	CASRQVLASDEQYF	TGCGCCAGCCGCCAGGTCCTCGCGTCGGACGAGCAGTACTTC
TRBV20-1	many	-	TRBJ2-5	CSARQRVGTAPKGTQYF	TGCAGTGCTAGACAAAGAGTTGGGACTGCCCCCAAAGGGACCCAGTACTTC
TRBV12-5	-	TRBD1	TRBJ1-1	CASGLAGQLNTEAFF	TGTGCTAGTGGTTTGGCGGGACAGTTAAACACTGAAGCTTTCTTT
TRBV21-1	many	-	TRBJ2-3	CASSKRRAQDFGSTDTQYF	TGTGCCAGCAGCAAACGAAGGGCACAGGATTTTGGGAGCACAGATACGCAGTATTTT
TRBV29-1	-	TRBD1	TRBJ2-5	CSVGTGDFGQYF	TGCAGCGTCGGGACAGGGGATTTCGGGCAGTACTTC
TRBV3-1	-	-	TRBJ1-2	CASSQDRAPWGYTF	TGTGCCAGCAGCCAAGACAGGGCGCCTTGGGGCTACACCTTC
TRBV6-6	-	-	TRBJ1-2	CACSYRVEYGYTF	TGTGCCTGCAGTTACAGGGTCGAATATGGTTACACCTTC
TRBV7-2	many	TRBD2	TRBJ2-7	CASSGQLAGVRSYEQYF	TGTGCCAGCAGCGGTCAACTAGCGGGGGTCCGTTCCTACGAGCAGTACTTC
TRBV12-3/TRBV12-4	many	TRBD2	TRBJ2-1	CASRLGDYHNEQFF	TGTGCCAGCAGGCTAGGGGACTACCACAATGAGCAGTTCTTC
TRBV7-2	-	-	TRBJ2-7	CASSLDSGLQGTQYF	TGTGCCAGCAGCTTAGATTCGGGGCTCCAAGGGACTCAGTACTTC
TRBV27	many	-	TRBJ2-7	CASRPLSVYEQYF	TGTGCCAGCCGACCCCTGTCCGTGTACGAGCAGTACTTC
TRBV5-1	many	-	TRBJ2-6	CASSLTGKSSGANVLTF	TGCGCCAGCAGCTTGACAGGGAAGAGCTCTGGGGCCAACGTCCTGACTTTC
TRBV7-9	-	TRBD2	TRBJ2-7	CASSFSGRASSYEQYF	TGTGCCAGCAGCTTTAGCGGGAGGGCCAGCTCCTACGAGCAGTACTTC
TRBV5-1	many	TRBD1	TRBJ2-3	CASRPLGTGGSGHTQYF	TGCGCCAGCAGACCACTTGGGACAGGGGGATCCGGACATACGCAGTATTTT
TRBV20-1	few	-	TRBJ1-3	CSASGSGNTIYF	TGCAGTGCTAGCGGGAGTGGAAACACCATATATTTT
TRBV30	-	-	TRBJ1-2	CAWRAGELRGGYTF	TGTGCCTGGAGGGCAGGGGAGCTAAGGGGCGGCTACACCTTC
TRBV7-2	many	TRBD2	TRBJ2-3	CASSLGTGGPDTQYF	TGTGCCAGCAGCTTAGGGACGGGGGGGCCAGATACGCAGTATTTT
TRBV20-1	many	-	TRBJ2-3	CSAREKGGGTDTQYF	TGCAGTGCTAGAGAAAAGGGGGGAGGGACAGATACGCAGTATTTT
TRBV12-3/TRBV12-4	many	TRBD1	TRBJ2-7	CASSPLGQGARNEQYF	TGTGCCAGCAGTCCCCTGGGACAGGGGGCGCGGAACGAGCAGTACTTC
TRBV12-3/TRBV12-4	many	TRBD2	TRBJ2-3	CASSLLAESDTQYF	TGTGCCAGCAGTTTACTAGCGGAGTCAGATACGCAGTATTTT
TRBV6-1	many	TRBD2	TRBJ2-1	CASSVGMTSVAIEQFF	TGTGCCAGCAGCGTGGGGATGACTAGCGTTGCTATTGAGCAGTTCTTC
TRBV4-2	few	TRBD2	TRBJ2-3	CASSQDRGGGTDTQYF	TGTGCCAGCAGCCAAGACCGGGGGGGGGGCACAGATACGCAGTATTTT
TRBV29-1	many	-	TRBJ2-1	CSVEVFQDNEQFF	TGCAGCGTTGAAGTCTTCCAGGACAATGAGCAGTTCTTC
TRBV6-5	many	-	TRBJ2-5	CASSQGGLGETQYF	TGTGCCAGCAGCCAGGGGGGCCTGGGAGAGACCCAGTACTTC
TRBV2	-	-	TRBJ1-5	CPSSHNPNQPQHF	TGTCCCAGCAGTCATAATCCCAATCAGCCCCAGCATTTT
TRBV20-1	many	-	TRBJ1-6	CSARQGANSPLHF	TGCAGTGCTAGACAGGGCGCTAATTCACCCCTCCACTTT
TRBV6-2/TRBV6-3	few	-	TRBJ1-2	CASSTGVPTYGYTF	TGTGCCAGCAGCACGGGCGTCCCGACGTATGGCTACACCTTC
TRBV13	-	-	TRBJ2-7	CASSFSATSSHEQYF	TGTGCCAGCAGCTTTTCTGCGACTAGTAGCCACGAGCAGTACTTC
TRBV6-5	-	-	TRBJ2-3	CASSYRSAGDTQYF	TGTGCCAGCAGTTATCGGTCAGCAGGAGATACGCAGTATTTT
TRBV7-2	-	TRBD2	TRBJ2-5	CASRAGGLYQETQYF	TGTGCCAGCAGGGCGGGGGGCTTGTACCAAGAGACCCAGTACTTC
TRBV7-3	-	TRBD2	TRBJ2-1	CASSFSGGNGQFF	TGTGCCAGCAGCTTCAGCGGGGGGAATGGGCAGTTCTTC
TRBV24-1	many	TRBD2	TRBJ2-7	CATSAGGPSYEQYF	TGTGCCACCAGTGCGGGGGGACCCTCCTACGAGCAGTACTTC
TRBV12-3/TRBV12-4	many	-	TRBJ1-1	CASSTTGSGTEAFF	TGTGCCAGCAGTACCACAGGGTCTGGCACTGAAGCTTTCTTT
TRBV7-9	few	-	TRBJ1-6	CASSLLAGGDLSSYNSPLHF	TGTGCCAGCAGCCTCCTCGCGGGGGGGGATTTGAGCTCCTATAATTCACCCCTCCACTTT
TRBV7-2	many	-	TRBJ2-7	CASSLGPVYEQYF	TGTGCCAGCAGCTTAGGACCTGTCTACGAGCAGTACTTC
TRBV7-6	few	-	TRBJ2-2	CASSLEGYGTGELFF	TGTGCCAGCAGCTTAGAGGGCTATGGGACCGGGGAGCTGTTTTTT
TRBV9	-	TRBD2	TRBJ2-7	CASSPGGGTYNEQYF	TGTGCCAGCAGCCCTGGGGGGGGGACCTACAATGAGCAGTACTTC
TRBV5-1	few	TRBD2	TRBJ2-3	CASSLSGGGDTDTQYF	TGCGCCAGCAGCTTATCGGGGGGAGGTGACACAGATACGCAGTATTTT
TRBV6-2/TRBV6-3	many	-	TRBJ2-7	CASNSIGAGNYEQYF	TGTGCCAGCAACTCAATAGGGGCTGGCAACTACGAGCAGTACTTC
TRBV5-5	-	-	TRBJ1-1	CASSLGGRANTEAFF	TGTGCCAGCAGCTTGGGGGGCAGGGCTAACACTGAAGCTTTCTTT
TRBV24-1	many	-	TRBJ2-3	CATSATPYTDTQYF	TGTGCCACCAGTGCTACGCCTTACACAGATACGCAGTATTTT
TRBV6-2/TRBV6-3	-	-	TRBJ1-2	CASTEPKGPGYTF	TGTGCCAGCACCGAGCCTAAGGGGCCTGGCTACACCTTC
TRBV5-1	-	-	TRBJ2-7	CASSATTLPCEQYF	TGCGCCAGCAGTGCTACGACCCTACCCTGCGAGCAGTACTTC
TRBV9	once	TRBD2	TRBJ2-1	CASSVVAGGDNEQFF	TGTGCCAGCAGCGTAGTGGCGGGGGGGGACAATGAGCAGTTCTTC
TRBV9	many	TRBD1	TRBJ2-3	CASSRRGAGGYTDTQYF	TGTGCCAGCAGCCGTCGTGGGGCAGGGGGCTACACAGATACGCAGTATTTT
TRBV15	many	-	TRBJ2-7	CATSRGQDSYEQYF	TGTGCCACCAGCAGAGGGCAAGACTCCTACGAGCAGTACTTC
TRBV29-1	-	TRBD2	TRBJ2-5	CSDLTSGGETQYF	TGCAGCGACCTGACTAGCGGGGGCGAGACCCAGTACTTC
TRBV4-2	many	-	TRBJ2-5	CASSQVPRGETQYF	TGTGCCAGCAGCCAAGTCCCCCGAGGGGAGACCCAGTACTTC
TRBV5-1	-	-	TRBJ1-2	CASSVTGRDGYTF	TGCGCCAGCAGCGTGACAGGACGCGATGGCTACACCTTC
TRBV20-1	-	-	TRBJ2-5	CSAEEDGQETQYF	TGCAGTGCTGAAGAGGACGGACAAGAGACCCAGTACTTC
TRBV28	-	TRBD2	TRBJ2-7	CASSFGTSGSSYEQYF	TGTGCCAGCAGTTTCGGGACTAGCGGGAGCTCCTACGAGCAGTACTTC
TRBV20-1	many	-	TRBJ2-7	CSANGASSYEQYF	TGCAGTGCTAACGGGGCCTCCTCCTACGAGCAGTACTTC